This is a list of T cell receptor beta chains from one sample in a study of T-cell reconstitution after alpha-beta-depleted transplantation in children. TCRdb reprocessed the PCR reads with MiXCR, giving one entry per CDR3 protein. The table records around 270,000 distinct CDR3 sequences, around 9.1% of them present only once. Here the sequenced sample was PBMCs, taken before TCRalphabeta/CD19-depleted stem cell transplant. The receptors derive from a boy younger than two with acute myeloid leukemia, due to receive a stem cell transplant. Both conserved end residues are part of each CDR3. Fields, in order: clone size, J gene, D gene, V gene, CDR3 DNA, CDR3 protein. A D gene is named only where the DNA matches it firmly. Clone size is not always given. Where it is, it says once, few, many or a class for expanded clones.

>many|TRBJ2-7|TRBD1|TRBV7-8
TGTGCCAGCAGCTTAGCTCGACAGGGAGACGAGCAGTACTTC
CASSLARQGDEQYF
>NA|TRBJ2-3|NA|TRBV7-9
TGTGCCACCACAACACCCGGACGGTTAGATACGCAGTATTTT
CATTTPGRLDTQYF
>many|TRBJ2-3|NA|TRBV27
TGTGCCAGCAGTTTATTTGCAGGGGTCACAGATACGCAGTATTTT
CASSLFAGVTDTQYF
>many|TRBJ2-7|NA|TRBV4-2
TGTGCCAGCAGCCAAGAAGCAAGATCCTACGAGCAGTACTTC
CASSQEARSYEQYF
>NA|TRBJ2-7|NA|TRBV27
TGTGCCAGCACCCCTAACTTGCTACGGGGAATTGGCGAGCAGTACTTC
CASTPNLLRGIGEQYF
>many|TRBJ2-5|TRBD1|TRBV11-2
TGTGCCAGCAGCTTTCCTGACAGGGGGCGGGAGACCCAGTACTTC
CASSFPDRGRETQYF
>NA|TRBJ2-7|NA|TRBV29-1
TGCAGCGTTGAATCGGAGGGGAACTCCTACGAGCAGTACTTC
CSVESEGNSYEQYF
>many|TRBJ2-5|NA|TRBV29-1
TGCAGCGTTTTGGTAACTAGCCCAGAGACCCAGTACTTC
CSVLVTSPETQYF
>NA|TRBJ2-2|NA|TRBV18
TGTGCCAGCTCACCCGTCGGACGGACCGGGGAGCTGTTTTTT
CASSPVGRTGELFF
>many|TRBJ2-1|NA|TRBV12-3/TRBV12-4
TGTGCCAGCAGTTCAAGACAGGTCAACAAAGCCAACAATGAGCAGTTCTTC
CASSSRQVNKANNEQFF
>many|TRBJ2-3|TRBD2|TRBV11-2
TGTGCCAGCAGCTTAGGTGGCGGGGGGGCTGCAGATACGCAGTATTTT
CASSLGGGGAADTQYF
>few|TRBJ2-7|TRBD1|TRBV5-1
TGCGCCAGCAGCATACCGGGACAGATCTACGAGCAGTACTTC
CASSIPGQIYEQYF
>many|TRBJ2-5|NA|TRBV5-1
TGCGCCAGCAGGGTGCGACAGGACCAAGAGACCCAGTACTTC
CASRVRQDQETQYF
>many|TRBJ2-4|TRBD2|TRBV12-3/TRBV12-4
TGTGCCAGCAGGCCCGTGACTAGCGGAGGGGACATTCAGTACTTC
CASRPVTSGGDIQYF
>few|TRBJ2-2|NA|TRBV20-1
TGCAGTGCCACCCTTGGGAACACCGGGGAGCTGTTTTTT
CSATLGNTGELFF
>many|TRBJ2-5|TRBD1|TRBV7-3
TGTGCCAGCAGCCGACAGGGGAGGAGGGAGACCCAGTACTTC
CASSRQGRRETQYF
>many|TRBJ2-1|NA|TRBV12-3/TRBV12-4
TGTGCCAGCAGTTTGGGCGGGCACTACAATGAGCAGTTCTTC
CASSLGGHYNEQFF
>NA|TRBJ2-1|TRBD2|TRBV19
TGTGCCAGTAGTATAGCCTTGGGACTAGCGTACAATGAGCAGTTCTTC
CASSIALGLAYNEQFF
>many|TRBJ1-4|NA|TRBV7-8
TGTGCCAGCAGCTTAGTTCTGGGGATAACCCTAACTAATGAAAAACTGTTTTTT
CASSLVLGITLTNEKLFF
>few|TRBJ1-4|NA|TRBV7-9
TGTGCCAGCCGGGCTAGGGGAGATGAAAAACTGTTTTTT
CASRARGDEKLFF
>NA|TRBJ1-1|TRBD1|TRBV27
TGTGCCAGCAGTTCAACCCAGGGGGCTGAAGCTTTCTTT
CASSSTQGAEAFF
>many|TRBJ2-7|TRBD2|TRBV28
TGTGCCAGCAGTTTATCCATAAGGCTAGCGGGTCATATCTACGAGCAGTACTTC
CASSLSIRLAGHIYEQYF
>NA|TRBJ2-7|TRBD2|TRBV3-1
TGTGCCAGCAGCCCAACGGGGCGGGGGGGCTGGGACGAGCAGTACTTC
CASSPTGRGGWDEQYF
>NA|TRBJ2-5|TRBD2|TRBV5-1
TGCGCCAGCAGCATTGGACTAGCAGAGTACCAAGAGACCCAGTACTTC
CASSIGLAEYQETQYF
>many|TRBJ2-5|TRBD2|TRBV29-1
TGCAGCGTTAGGACTAGCGGGAGTGAGACCCAGTACTTC
CSVRTSGSETQYF
>many|TRBJ2-7|NA|TRBV12-3/TRBV12-4
TGTGCCAGCAGTTTAAGCCCAGGGATCGGCTACGAGCAGTACTTC
CASSLSPGIGYEQYF
>many|TRBJ2-1|TRBD2|TRBV28
TGTGCCAGCAGTTCGGGACTAGCGGGAGTCGGGAATGAGCAGTTCTTC
CASSSGLAGVGNEQFF
>many|TRBJ1-6|NA|TRBV20-1
TGCAGTGCCAGTGGGGGGGCTGGAGATAATTCACCCCTCCACTTT
CSASGGAGDNSPLHF
>NA|TRBJ2-3|NA|TRBV23-1
TGCGCCAGCAGTCAGTCAGCTCGACTCGGCAAAAACACAGATACGCAGTATTTT
CASSQSARLGKNTDTQYF
>few|TRBJ1-5|NA|TRBV6-2/TRBV6-3
TGTGCCAGCAGTCCCCCGGGGGGCAATCAGCCCCAGCATTTT
CASSPPGGNQPQHF
>NA|TRBJ2-1|TRBD2|TRBV4-2
TGTGCCAGCAGCCCGGGACTAGCGGGAGGGTCTGGCTACAATGAGCAGTTCTTC
CASSPGLAGGSGYNEQFF
>few|TRBJ2-5|NA|TRBV12-3/TRBV12-4
TGTGCCAGCAGTTCCCCAAGGGGCGAGACCCAGTACTTC
CASSSPRGETQYF
>NA|TRBJ2-3|NA|TRBV7-9
TGTGCCAGCAAGGGGCTTGTTAGCACAGATACGCAGTATTTT
CASKGLVSTDTQYF
>few|TRBJ1-3|NA|TRBV7-9
TGTGCCAGCAGCTTAGGGGAACCTCACTCTGGAAACACCATATATTTT
CASSLGEPHSGNTIYF
>few|TRBJ1-4|TRBD1|TRBV3-1
TGTGCCAGCAGCCTCTTCCCGGACAGGGGCGGTGAAAAACTGTTTTTT
CASSLFPDRGGEKLFF
>many|TRBJ1-1|NA|TRBV10-3
TGTGCCATCAGTGAAATGGGGCCGAACACTGAAGCTTTCTTT
CAISEMGPNTEAFF
>few|TRBJ2-3|NA|TRBV12-3/TRBV12-4
TGTGCCAGCAGTTTATTGACTAGCACAGATACGCAGTATTTT
CASSLLTSTDTQYF
>few|TRBJ2-7|NA|TRBV12-3/TRBV12-4
TGTGCCAGCAGTACAGGTAACCTGGCCTACGAGCAGTACTTC
CASSTGNLAYEQYF
>many|TRBJ2-3|NA|TRBV14
TGTGCCAGCAGCCAAGAGCGCGGGCGAAGGGGCACGCAGTATTTT
CASSQERGRRGTQYF
>many|TRBJ2-3|NA|TRBV9
TGTGCCAGCAGCGTAGGGGGGAGTACGACAGATACGCAGTATTTT
CASSVGGSTTDTQYF
>NA|TRBJ1-4|NA|TRBV28
TGTGCCAGCAGTTTCTCTTTAGGCAGGAAGGAAAAACTGTTTTTT
CASSFSLGRKEKLFF
>NA|TRBJ2-7|NA|TRBV7-3
TGTGCCAGCAGCCCACCCGACGCCCCCTACGAGCAGTACTTC
CASSPPDAPYEQYF
>few|TRBJ1-4|TRBD1|TRBV30
TGTGCCTGGAGCGGGGACAGGGGGGCTAATGAAAAACTGTTTTTT
CAWSGDRGANEKLFF